The 19 T cell receptor beta chains below all came from one sample that was sequenced in a study of blood T cells in healthy people across ages. Primers used in a second PCR of about 6 to 11 cycles were a sample-barcoded 5' primer and a J-beta primer mix. Via MiXCR, TCRdb re-called the 5' RACE reads, giving one row per CDR3 protein. The table includes around 1,900,000 distinct CDR3 sequences, 35% to 50% detected once. Sequences were obtained from blood. The receptor set was obtained from a human donor in good health.

The sample holds one count of this clonotype. The CDR3 sequence is CAISPRMGLETQYF. The CDR3 bases are TGTGCCATCAGTCCTCGTATGGGCTTGGAGACCCAGTACTTC. The genes are TRBV10-3 and TRBJ2-7; D is unclear. The J call is uncertain, as TRBJ2-5 better fits the DNA end. This CDR3 is built from 14 residues. Germline lookup yields CDR1 ENHRY and CDR2 SYGVKD.

The CDR3: CASSPRLAGALLNEQFF. In DNA form, the CDR3 reads TGTGCCAGCAGCCCCCGACTAGCGGGGGCGCTACTCAATGAGCAGTTCTTC. The genes are TRBV7-6 and TRBJ2-1; the match to TRBD2 covers 12 bases. CDR1 is SGHVS, CDR2 FNYEAQ, per germline. This CDR3 region has 17 residues. V lost 5 bases and J lost 6; bases outside the gene matches: 11.

The table lists this clonotype with many counts. The chain couples TRBV7-2 to TRBJ1-1; unclear D gene. V gave up 5 bases and J gave up 0 bases, with 10 bases separating them. Germline CDR1 reads SGHTA; CDR2 reads FQGNSA. This CDR3 is built from 14 residues. The CDR3 DNA is TGTGCCAGCAGCCTCACAGCCCTGAACACTGAAGCTTTCTTT. This encodes CASSLTALNTEAFF.

The chain links TRBV18 to TRBJ1-1, with D possibly matching TRBD1 (5 bases). The CDR3 length is 14 residues. The ends were cut back, 1 base at V and 3 bases at J, with 9 bases in the middle. Germline lookup yields CDR1 KGHSH and CDR2 LQKENI. The CDR3 region has the DNA TGTGCCAGCTCACCACAGGGACCGGACACTGAAGCTTTCTTT. Translating gives CASSPQGPDTEAFF.

The chain uses TRBV11-2 and TRBJ2-5, with TRBD2 matching over 7 bases. The CDR3 covers 14 residues. CDR1 is SGHAT, CDR2 FQNNGV, per germline. The V segment lost 3 bases and the J segment 5 bases; nucleotides outside the gene matches: 6. CDR3 bases: TGTGCCAGCAGCTTGGGGACTATCCGGGAGACCCAGTACTTC. Translating gives CASSLGTIRETQYF.

This clonotype has more than one count but fewer than ten. The J gene is TRBJ2-7, the V gene TRBV4-1; possibly TRBD1 for D (6 bases). The germline V and J ends were trimmed by 3 bases and 5 bases, with 11 bases remaining between them. CDR1 is MGHRA and CDR2 is YSYEKL in the germline V gene. CDR3 size: 13 residues. CDR3 nucleotide sequence: TGCGCCAGCAGCCAGACAGGTTTTAACGAGCAGTACTTC. Translated, it gives CASSQTGFNEQYF.

This clonotype was seen only a few times. This rearrangement joins TRBV5-6 to TRBJ2-4; 7 bases match TRBD1. CDR1 and CDR2 (germline): SGHDT, YYEEEE. V shed 2 bases and J 0 bases; nucleotides not matched to a gene: 14. This CDR3 spans 19 amino acids. CDR3 amino acids: CASSFSGTASILAKNIQYF. The CDR3 nucleotides are TGTGCCAGCAGCTTTTCCGGGACAGCATCTATTCTAGCCAAAAACATTCAGTACTTC. The full variable domain, with the rest looked up from reference TRBV5-6 and TRBJ2-4, is DAGVTQSPTHLIKTRGQQVTLRCSPKSGHDTVSWYQQALGQGPQFIFQYYEEEERQRGNFPDRFSGHQFPNYSSELNVNALLLGDSALYLCASSFSGTASILAKNIQYFGAGTRLSVL.

The rearrangement joins TRBV5-1 to TRBJ2-1; the match to TRBD2 covers 13 bases. The length of the CDR3 is 19 residues. The V and J ends lost 0 bases and 0 bases, in that order; junction bases with no gene match: 6. Looked up from germline, CDR1 is SGHRS and CDR2 is YFSETQ. This CDR3 reads CASSLAGTSGASSYNEQFF. CDR3 DNA: TGCGCCAGCAGCTTGGCTGGGACTAGCGGGGCCAGCTCCTACAATGAGCAGTTCTTC.

The chain links TRBV20-1 to TRBJ2-3; the D gene is possibly TRBD2 (5 bases). The CDR3 loop spans 13 amino acids. V lost 3 bases and J lost 6, with 13 bases in between. Germline-derived CDR1 and CDR2 are DFQATT and SNEGSKA (reference sequence). The CDR3 is CSASETITDTQYF. CDR3 sequence (DNA): TGCAGTGCTAGTGAGACTATCACCGATACGCAGTATTTT.

The CDR3 DNA sequence: TGTGCCAGCAGTGACCCCACAGGGGTGGATGGCTACACCTTC. It specifies CASSDPTGVDGYTF. This rearrangement joins TRBV25-1 to TRBJ1-2, with 7 nucleotides matching TRBD1. CDR3 length: 14 amino acids. Unmatched junction bases numbered 7, after V lost 3 bases and J lost 6 bases. From germline, CDR1 is MGHDK and CDR2 SYGVNS.

This clonotype has more than one count but fewer than ten. The V gene is TRBV12-3 or TRBV12-4, the J gene TRBJ2-1, with unresolved D. The CDR3 extends over 13 amino acids. V lost 5 bases to trimming and J lost 7 bases, with 12 bases between them. The CDR3 DNA sequence: TGTGCCAGCAGTACCTCCCCGTGGAATGAGCAGTTCTTC. This sequence encodes CASSTSPWNEQFF.

CDR3: CAISETREKKQPQHF. The CDR3 coding sequence is TGTGCCATCAGTGAGACGCGGGAAAAGAAACAGCCCCAGCATTTT. The chain links TRBV10-3 to TRBJ1-5; D is ambiguous. The V and J ends lost 2 bases and 7 bases respectively, with 15 bases between them. Germline values: CDR1 ENHRY, CDR2 SYGVKD. This CDR3 comprises 15 residues.

V gene TRBV12-3 or TRBV12-4 combines with J gene TRBJ2-5, with D perhaps TRBD1 (5 bases). V was shortened by 7 bases and J by 5 bases, with 14 bases between the two germline ends. CDR3 length: 13 amino acids. The CDR3 spells CASTRGSAETQYF. CDR3 DNA: TGTGCCAGCACTAGGGGTTCGGCGGAGACCCAGTACTTC.

V is TRBV20-1 and J is TRBJ1-5; D perhaps matches TRBD1 (5 bases). CDR3 length: 15 residues. Germline V lookup: CDR1 DFQATT, CDR2 SNEGSKA (reference sequence). V lost 3 bases to trimming and J lost 3 bases, with 15 bases between them. The CDR3 DNA is TGCAGTGCTAGCCCTCCTACAGGCCTCAATCAGCCCCAGCATTTT. Translating it yields CSASPPTGLNQPQHF.

This clonotype was seen a few times. This chain uses TRBV6-6 with TRBJ2-5, with TRBD2 identical over 10 bases. V shed 4 bases, J shed 1 base, and the junction held 3 bases outside the gene matches. This CDR3 contains 15 residues. The V gene's germline CDR1 is MNHNY and CDR2 SVGAGI (reference sequence). CDR3 residues: CASSWERGGQETQYF. As DNA, the CDR3 is TGTGCCAGCAGTTGGGAGCGGGGGGGCCAAGAGACCCAGTACTTC.

The rearrangement links TRBV3-1 to TRBJ2-1, with D tentatively TRBD2 (6 bases). Per germline, CDR1 LGHDT and CDR2 YNNKEL (reference sequence). This CDR3 comprises 14 residues. V was clipped by 1 base and J by 7 bases, with 11 bases between them. CDR3 nucleotide sequence: TGTGCCAGCAGCCAAGGGTCTAGCGATAATGAGCAGTTCTTC. Protein product: CASSQGSSDNEQFF.

This clonotype occurred many times. V gene TRBV29-1 combines with J gene TRBJ2-5; 7 bases map to TRBD2. Germline-derived CDR1 and CDR2 are SQVTM and ANQGSEA. The CDR3 has 10 amino acids. CDR3 protein: CTAGGETQYF. Here the CDR3 DNA reads TGCACTGCCGGGGGGGAGACCCAGTACTTC.

This clonotype was counted a few times. This chain connects TRBV4-1 to TRBJ1-5; 7 positions agree with TRBD1. Germline lookup yields CDR1 MGHRA and CDR2 YSYEKL. CDR3 length: 18 residues. With 1 base clipped from V and 6 bases from J, the junction kept 15 bases outside the gene matches. The CDR3 protein is CASSQGPPTGEGSQPQHF. Here the CDR3 DNA reads TGCGCCAGCAGCCAAGGTCCCCCAACAGGGGAGGGAAGTCAGCCCCAGCATTTT.

This chain joins TRBV9 and TRBJ2-3; no firm D call. This CDR3 comprises 11 residues. Germline values: CDR1 SGDLS, CDR2 YYNGEE. V was trimmed by 6 bases and J by 13 bases, leaving 15 bases between them. This CDR3 is CASKLTPREYF. CDR3 coding DNA: TGTGCCAGCAAATTAACTCCTAGGGAGTATTTT.